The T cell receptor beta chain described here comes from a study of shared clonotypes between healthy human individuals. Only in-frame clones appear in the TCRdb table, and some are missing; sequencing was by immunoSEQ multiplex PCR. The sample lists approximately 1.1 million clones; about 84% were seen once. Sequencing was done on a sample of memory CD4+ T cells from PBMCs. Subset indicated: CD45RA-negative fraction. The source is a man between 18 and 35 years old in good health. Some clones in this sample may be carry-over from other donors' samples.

In DNA, the CDR3 is TGTGCCAGCACCCCTAGGGGGAAAGGCATGAACACTGAAGCTTTCTTT. Translating it yields CASTPRGKGMNTEAFF. The rearrangement joins TRBV27 to TRBJ1-1; possible D gene TRBD1, 6 bases. The CDR3 is 16 amino acids. V was clipped by 7 bases and J by 0 bases, with 18 bases between them. CDR1 MNHEY and CDR2 SMNVEV come from the germline V gene (reference sequence).